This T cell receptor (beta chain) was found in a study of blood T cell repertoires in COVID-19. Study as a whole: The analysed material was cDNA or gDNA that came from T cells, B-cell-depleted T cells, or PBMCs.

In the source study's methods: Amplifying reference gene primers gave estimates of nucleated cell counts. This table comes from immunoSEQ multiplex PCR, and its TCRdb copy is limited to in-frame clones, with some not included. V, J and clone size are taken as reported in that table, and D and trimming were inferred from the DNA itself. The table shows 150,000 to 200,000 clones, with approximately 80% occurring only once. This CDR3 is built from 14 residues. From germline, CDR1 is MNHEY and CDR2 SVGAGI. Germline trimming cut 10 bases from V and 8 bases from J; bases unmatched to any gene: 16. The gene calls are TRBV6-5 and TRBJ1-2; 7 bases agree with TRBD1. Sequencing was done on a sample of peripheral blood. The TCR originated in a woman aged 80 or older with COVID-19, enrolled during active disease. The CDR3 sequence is CANRGGARNWGYTF. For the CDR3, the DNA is TGTGCCAACCGAGGGGGCGCAAGGAATTGGGGCTACACCTTC.